These T cell receptor beta chains were read from a single sample in a study of blood T cell repertoires in COVID-19. Some clones are missing from TCRdb's copy, which holds only in-frame ones; the method was immunoSEQ multiplex PCR. The table lists around 200,000 clones, around 84% of them singletons, with 15% to 20% in the top ten. Sequencing used peripheral blood. The receptors derive from a woman aged 80 or older with active or convalescent COVID-19. CDR3s include the opening cysteine and the closing phenylalanine or tryptophan. The order of the fields is D gene, clone size, V gene, CDR3 length, J gene, CDR3 DNA, CDR3 protein. D genes are given only for firm matches. Size is stated for part of the rows, as once, few or many counts, or as a class when the clone is expanded.

D: .
size: .
V: TRBV7-9
length: 17
J: TRBJ2-3
DNA: TGTGCCAGCAGCTTAGGGGGGTGCGGGGTGAGCACAGATACGCAGTATTTT
CDR3: CASSLGGCGVSTDTQYF

D: TRBD2
size: .
V: TRBV5-1
length: 15
J: TRBJ2-1
DNA: TGCGCCAGCAGCTTACTAGCGGGGTCCTACAATGAGCAGTTCTTC
CDR3: CASSLLAGSYNEQFF

D: TRBD1
size: once
V: TRBV15
length: 18
J: TRBJ1-5
DNA: TGTGCCACCAGCAGAGGGGGACAGGGGGTTGGGAGCAATCAGCCCCAGCATTTT
CDR3: CATSRGGQGVGSNQPQHF

D: TRBD2
size: .
V: TRBV3-1/TRBV3-2
length: 14
J: TRBJ2-7
DNA: TGTGCCAGCAGCCTAGGACTAGCTGCGTACGAGCAGTACTTC
CDR3: CASSLGLAAYEQYF

D: .
size: .
V: TRBV9
length: 14
J: TRBJ1-1
DNA: TGTGCCAGCACCCCAGGCACCGCGAACACTGAAGCTTTCTTT
CDR3: CASTPGTANTEAFF

D: TRBD1
size: .
V: TRBV10-1
length: 14
J: TRBJ2-1
DNA: TGCGCCAGCACCTCCGGGACAGCTAACAATGAGCAGTTCTTC
CDR3: CASTSGTANNEQFF

D: .
size: few
V: TRBV7-9
length: 11
J: TRBJ1-1
DNA: TGTGCCAGCAGCTTAGAAGTCAGTCCCTTCTTT
CDR3: CASSLEVSPFF

D: .
size: few
V: TRBV19
length: 13
J: TRBJ1-5
DNA: TGTGCCAGTAGTATACGACAGGATCAGCCCCAGCATTTT
CDR3: CASSIRQDQPQHF

D: TRBD2
size: .
V: TRBV27
length: 15
J: TRBJ2-7
DNA: TGTGCCAGCAGTGTAAACTTAGCGGGAGTTAAGGAGCAGTACTTC
CDR3: CASSVNLAGVKEQYF

D: TRBD2
size: .
V: TRBV10-3
length: 14
J: TRBJ2-7
DNA: TGTGCCATCAGGCCGGGACTAGCGGGATCCGAGCAGTACTTC
CDR3: CAIRPGLAGSEQYF

D: .
size: .
V: TRBV7-6
length: 13
J: TRBJ1-1
DNA: TGTGCCAGCAGCTTAGGGATGGAGACTGAAGCTTTCTTT
CDR3: CASSLGMETEAFF

D: .
size: .
V: TRBV18
length: 15
J: TRBJ2-2
DNA: TGTGCCAGCTCACCACGCGGAACGAACACCGGGGAGCTGTTTTTT
CDR3: CASSPRGTNTGELFF

D: .
size: .
V: TRBV6-5
length: 16
J: TRBJ1-4
DNA: TGTGCCAGCAGTTACTCGTTTCAGGGTTCTAATGAAAAACTGTTTTTT
CDR3: CASSYSFQGSNEKLFF

D: .
size: once
V: TRBV2
length: 14
J: TRBJ1-5
DNA: TGTGCCAGCACCGCCGGGTCAGGGAATCAGCCCCAGCATTTT
CDR3: CASTAGSGNQPQHF

D: .
size: .
V: TRBV12-3/TRBV12-4
length: 12
J: TRBJ2-7
DNA: TGTGCTAGTTCCAAAACTACGTACGAGCAGTACTTC
CDR3: CASSKTTYEQYF

D: TRBD1
size: .
V: TRBV5-1
length: 14
J: TRBJ2-7
DNA: TGCGCCAGCAGCATGGTACAGGGGACCTACGAGCAGTACTTC
CDR3: CASSMVQGTYEQYF

D: .
size: .
V: TRBV24-1
length: 14
J: TRBJ2-3
DNA: TGTGCCACCAGTGATTCCCGGGAGACAGATACGCAGTATTTT
CDR3: CATSDSRETDTQYF

D: .
size: .
V: TRBV21-1
length: 17
J: TRBJ1-3
DNA: TGTGCCAGCAGCCCCCTCGGGGGAGGTTGGTCTGGAAACACCATATATTTT
CDR3: CASSPLGGGWSGNTIYF

D: TRBD1
size: .
V: TRBV4-1
length: 13
J: TRBJ2-7
DNA: TGCCCCCATACGGGACAGGGGGCCTACGAGCAGTACTTC
CDR3: CPHTGQGAYEQYF

D: TRBD2
size: .
V: TRBV7-9
length: 14
J: TRBJ2-1
DNA: TGTGCCAGCAGCTCCCAGCGGGGGGGCAATGAGCAGTTCTTC
CDR3: CASSSQRGGNEQFF

D: TRBD1
size: .
V: TRBV7-3
length: 15
J: TRBJ2-1
DNA: TGTGCCAGCAGCTTGGGGACAGGGCCTATCAATGAGCAGTTCTTC
CDR3: CASSLGTGPINEQFF

D: .
size: .
V: TRBV6-5
length: 15
J: TRBJ1-6
DNA: TGTGCCAGCAGTTACTCATCCAGGATCAGTTCACCCCTCCACTTT
CDR3: CASSYSSRISSPLHF

D: TRBD2
size: .
V: TRBV4-2
length: 14
J: TRBJ2-1
DNA: TGTGCCAGCAGCCAGCGGGAGGGTCGGAATGAGCAGTTCTTC
CDR3: CASSQREGRNEQFF

D: .
size: .
V: TRBV5-6
length: 13
J: TRBJ1-4
DNA: TGTGCCAGCAGCCGGAGCTCAAATGAAAAACTGTTTTTT
CDR3: CASSRSSNEKLFF

D: TRBD1
size: .
V: TRBV28
length: 17
J: TRBJ1-2
DNA: TGTGCCAGCAGTTTATTAGTCCACGGACAGGGCCGAGGTGGCTACACCTTC
CDR3: CASSLLVHGQGRGGYTF

D: .
size: .
V: TRBV5-1
length: 14
J: TRBJ1-1
DNA: TGCGCCAGCAGCTTGGACCGGGGAAACACTGAAGCTTTCTTT
CDR3: CASSLDRGNTEAFF

D: .
size: .
V: TRBV7-2
length: 14
J: TRBJ2-5
DNA: TGTGCCAGCAGCCCGACCAGGGGAACAGAGACCCAGTACTTC
CDR3: CASSPTRGTETQYF

D: .
size: few
V: TRBV14
length: 17
J: TRBJ1-1
DNA: TGTGCCAGCAGCCCGCCAGGTATGTTCAGCAAGAACACTGAAGCTTTCTTT
CDR3: CASSPPGMFSKNTEAFF

D: TRBD1
size: .
V: TRBV5-1
length: 17
J: TRBJ1-4
DNA: TGCGCCAGCAGCCAAAGACCCCCCGGGACAGGGGATGAAAAACTGTTTTTT
CDR3: CASSQRPPGTGDEKLFF

D: .
size: .
V: TRBV7-9
length: 15
J: TRBJ2-1
DNA: TGTGCCAGCAGCTTAGCAGGGGCCTCCTACAATGAGCAGTTCTTC
CDR3: CASSLAGASYNEQFF

D: TRBD2
size: .
V: TRBV5-1
length: 18
J: TRBJ2-5
DNA: TGCGCCAGCAGCCCCCAGGGGCTAGCGGGAGGGGTGATAGAGACCCAGTACTTC
CDR3: CASSPQGLAGGVIETQYF

D: .
size: .
V: TRBV4-3
length: 13
J: TRBJ2-7
DNA: TGCGCCAGCAGCCAAGACGTTACCTACGAGCAGTACTTC
CDR3: CASSQDVTYEQYF

D: .
size: .
V: TRBV11-2
length: 16
J: TRBJ2-3
DNA: TGTGCCAGCAGCTTACGAGGGAACCTAAACACAGATACGCAGTATTTT
CDR3: CASSLRGNLNTDTQYF

D: TRBD1
size: .
V: TRBV6-1
length: 16
J: TRBJ1-2
DNA: TGTGCCAGCAGTGAACAGGGGACAGGGGGCCACTATGGCTACACCTTC
CDR3: CASSEQGTGGHYGYTF

D: TRBD2
size: .
V: TRBV5-4
length: 15
J: TRBJ2-7
DNA: TGTGCCAGCAAGACGGGGGGTGGGGAGTCTGGCGAGCAGTACTTC
CDR3: CASKTGGGESGEQYF

D: .
size: many
V: TRBV6-1
length: 15
J: TRBJ2-7
DNA: TGTGCCAGCAGTGAACTGCGGACTAATGGCGACGAGCAGTACTTC
CDR3: CASSELRTNGDEQYF

D: TRBD1
size: .
V: TRBV30
length: 17
J: TRBJ2-6
DNA: TGTGCCTGGGCCCGACAGACCAGGGGGCGTGGGGCCAACGTCCTGACTTTC
CDR3: CAWARQTRGRGANVLTF

D: TRBD2
size: once
V: TRBV15
length: 16
J: TRBJ2-3
DNA: TGTGCCACCAGCAGAGAGGCTAGCGGGATAACAGATACGCAGTATTTT
CDR3: CATSREASGITDTQYF

D: .
size: .
V: TRBV28
length: 12
J: TRBJ2-7
DNA: TGTGCCAGCAGTTTGCGCCGGGACGAGCAGTACTTC
CDR3: CASSLRRDEQYF

D: TRBD1
size: few
V: TRBV28
length: 14
J: TRBJ2-7
DNA: TGTGCCAGCAGTCCCGGACAGGGAATTATGAAGCAGTACTTC
CDR3: CASSPGQGIMKQYF

D: .
size: .
V: TRBV11-2
length: 16
J: TRBJ1-3
DNA: TGTGCCAGCAGCTTAGTTGGGACATACTCTGGAAACACCATATATTTT
CDR3: CASSLVGTYSGNTIYF

D: .
size: few
V: TRBV7-9
length: 16
J: TRBJ1-4
DNA: TGTGCCAGCAGCTTGGGCCTCAGCCCAACTAATGAAAAACTGTTTTTT
CDR3: CASSLGLSPTNEKLFF

D: .
size: .
V: TRBV5-6
length: 15
J: TRBJ1-4
DNA: TGTGCCAGCAGCTTGTTTGGCCAGGCTAATGAAAAACTGTTTTTT
CDR3: CASSLFGQANEKLFF

D: .
size: .
V: TRBV28
length: 14
J: TRBJ1-5
DNA: TGTGCCGCGGCATATGGTCTTAGCAATCAGCCCCAGCATTTT
CDR3: CAAAYGLSNQPQHF

D: .
size: .
V: TRBV6-5
length: 15
J: TRBJ1-6
DNA: TGTGCCAGCTTGGATTGGGGCGCCTATAATTCACCCCTCCACTTT
CDR3: CASLDWGAYNSPLHF

D: TRBD1
size: .
V: TRBV18
length: 14
J: TRBJ1-2
DNA: TGTGCCAGCTCACGATCGGGACAGGCTCAAGGCTACACCTTC
CDR3: CASSRSGQAQGYTF

D: .
size: once
V: TRBV6-2/TRBV6-3
length: 14
J: TRBJ1-2
DNA: TGTGCCAGCAGTTACTCGGTAGGGGGCTATGGCTACACCTTC
CDR3: CASSYSVGGYGYTF

D: TRBD1
size: .
V: TRBV6-5
length: 15
J: TRBJ2-5
DNA: TGTGCCAGTAAATTGGATTACAGGGGCCCAGAGACCCAGTACTTC
CDR3: CASKLDYRGPETQYF

D: TRBD1
size: .
V: TRBV23-1
length: 21
J: TRBJ2-5
DNA: TGCGCCAGCAGTCAATCTCGTCCTGACAGGGGGCGAAGGAGGCCTCAAGAGACCCAGTACTTC
CDR3: CASSQSRPDRGRRRPQETQYF

D: .
size: once
V: TRBV21-1
length: 17
J: TRBJ2-7
DNA: TGTGCCAGCAGCATGCCCCTTAGCGGGAGGGACGACTACGAGCAGTACTTC
CDR3: CASSMPLSGRDDYEQYF

D: TRBD2
size: .
V: TRBV7-2
length: 15
J: TRBJ2-7
DNA: TGTGCCAGCAGCATAGCTAGCGGGGAGACCTACGAGCAGTACTTC
CDR3: CASSIASGETYEQYF

D: .
size: .
V: TRBV6-6
length: 15
J: TRBJ1-1
DNA: TGTGCCAGCAGTTACGGACAGTCAGCGTCCAGAGAAGCTTTCTTT
CDR3: CASSYGQSASREAFF